Each of the 24 T cell receptor beta chains below was sequenced from the same sample in a study of shared clonotypes between healthy human individuals (dated by TCRdb to between 2020 and 2021). The library was built by means of the immunoSEQ multiplex PCR assay. TCRdb carries this immuneACCESS record with in-frame sequences only. Its versions omit some clonotypes, under half of them owing to an unresolved V gene in the studies checked, with the rest unexplained. The table for this sample lists about 2.4 million clones; approximately 90% of them were counted only once. The ten largest make up under 0.15% of the sample. Material for sequencing was naive CD4+ T cells sorted from blood. Read against the paper, the sample's cell subset or site label means: CD45RA+ positively selected. The source is a man younger than 35 in good health.

This chain uses TRBV5-1 with TRBJ2-2; D is perhaps TRBD1 (5 bases). The V end lost 0 bases, the J end lost 4 bases, and 10 bases lay between the germline ends. In germline, CDR1 is SGHRS, CDR2 YFSETQ. The CDR3 has 15 amino acids. CDR3: CASSLEAGSTGELFF. For the CDR3, the DNA is TGCGCCAGCAGCTTGGAGGCAGGGTCCACCGGGGAGCTGTTTTTT.

This clone occurred a few times. The chain uses TRBV28 and TRBJ1-1; 7 bases align to TRBD1. CDR3 length: 13 amino acids. The junction had 6 bases not matched to a gene; V was cut back by 7 bases and J by 4 bases. CDR1 is MDHEN, CDR2 SYDVKM, per germline. CDR3 residues: CASNVRGLTEAFF. The CDR3, as DNA: TGTGCCAGCAATGTGAGGGGGCTCACTGAAGCTTTCTTT.

There are a few counts of this clone. Other DNA sequences of this sample code for an identical CDR3. CDR3 bases: TGTGCCAGCAGCTTAGGACAGGGAGATGGCTACACCTTC. This encodes CASSLGQGDGYTF. The chain is built from TRBV7-9 and TRBJ1-2, with 7 bases lining up with TRBD1. Per the germline V gene, CDR1 is SEHNR and CDR2 is FQNEAQ (reference sequence). This CDR3 is built from 13 residues. V dropped 1 base and J dropped 6; count of bases not matched to a gene: 2. Complete variable domain (other parts from reference TRBV7-9 and TRBJ1-2): DTGVSQNPRHKITKRGQNVTFRCDPISEHNRLYWYRQTLGQGPEFLTYFQNEAQLEKSRLLSDRFSAERPKGSFSTLEIQRTEQGDSAMYLCASSLGQGDGYTFGSGTRLTVV.

The chain employs TRBV5-5 and TRBJ2-7, with 7 bases aligning to TRBD1. Germline lookup yields CDR1 SGHKS and CDR2 YYEKEE (reference sequence). V lost 0 bases to trimming and J lost 5 bases; unmatched junction nucleotides: 5. This CDR3 spans 14 amino acids. In nucleotides, the CDR3 is TGTGCCAGCAGCTTGGGACAGGGCTGGGACGAGCAGTACTTC. This codes for CASSLGQGWDEQYF.

The J gene is TRBJ1-6, the V gene TRBV5-6; no firm D call. This CDR3 is built from 14 residues. Looked up from germline, CDR1 is SGHDT and CDR2 is YYEEEE. V gave up 6 bases and J gave up 9 bases, with 16 bases separating them. CDR3 protein: CASTPGSIPSPLHF. The CDR3 DNA reads as TGTGCCAGCACCCCCGGAAGTATACCTTCACCCCTCCACTTT.

In the case of this clone: The sample holds other DNA sequences that translate to the same CDR3. This sequence joins TRBV6-5 and TRBJ2-7, with 7 positions matching TRBD1. The CDR3 has 15 residues. CDR1 is MNHEY, CDR2 SVGAGI, per germline. The junction had 4 bases not matched to a gene; V was cut back by 0 bases and J by 2 bases. The DNA of the CDR3 is TGTGCCAGCAGTTACTCCGACAGGGATACCTACGAGCAGTACTTC. This translates into CASSYSDRDTYEQYF.

This chain uses TRBV18 with TRBJ1-3, with D possibly being TRBD1 (5 bases). Deletions cut 0 bases from V and 4 bases from J, with 16 bases between. CDR1 and CDR2 from the germline V gene are KGHSH and LQKENI. The CDR3 runs to 17 residues. The CDR3 protein is CASSPPGLPVGGNTIYF. The CDR3, as DNA: TGTGCCAGCTCACCACCGGGACTGCCGGTGGGAGGAAACACCATATATTTT.

The chain joins TRBV6-1 to TRBJ2-7, with D hard to call. V was cut by 2 bases and J by 7 bases, with 18 bases left in between. The CDR3 sequence is 15 residues long. From germline, CDR1 is MNHNS and CDR2 SASEGT. In DNA form, the CDR3 reads TGTGCCAGCAGTGAACTCGCCGGGCCTAGGTGGGAGCAGTACTTC. It codes for CASSELAGPRWEQYF.

V usage is TRBV28 and J usage is TRBJ1-2; D is ambiguous. The germline V gene encodes CDR1 MDHEN and CDR2 SYDVKM. Trimming removed 3 bases from V and 7 bases from J, with 12 bases in between. The length of the CDR3 is 13 residues. The CDR3 loop is CASSFHPGLGYTF. CDR3 nucleotides: TGTGCCAGCAGTTTCCACCCCGGCCTTGGCTACACCTTC.

The J gene is TRBJ2-3, the V gene TRBV5-4; D is perhaps TRBD1 (6 bases). Trimming left V 4 bases short and J 2 bases short, with 11 bases between. Per the germline V gene, CDR1 is SGHNT and CDR2 is YYREEE (reference sequence). There are 14 residues in the CDR3. The CDR3 sequence is CASSSQGFTDTQYF. For the CDR3, the DNA is TGTGCCAGCAGCAGCCAGGGGTTCACAGATACGCAGTATTTT. Full variable domain (rest looked up from reference TRBV5-4 and TRBJ2-3): ETGVTQSPTHLIKTRGQQVTLRCSSQSGHNTVSWYQQALGQGPQFIFQYYREEENGRGNFPPRFSGLQFPNYSSELNVNALELDDSALYLCASSSQGFTDTQYFGPGTRLTVL.

Details on this clone: Other DNA sequences of this sample code for an identical CDR3. The CDR3 spells CAWSVNADTQYF. CDR3 DNA: TGTGCCTGGAGTGTAAACGCAGATACGCAGTATTTT. The chain recombines TRBV30 with TRBJ2-3; no definite D call. The CDR3 has 12 residues. The V and J ends lost 0 bases and 4 bases respectively, with 5 bases between them. CDR1 and CDR2 (germline): GTSNPN, SVGIG (reference sequence).

This chain connects TRBV7-2 to TRBJ1-6; TRBD1 matches 8 bases. The trim removed 2 bases at V and 9 bases at J, leaving 6 bases unmatched. This CDR3 has 15 amino acids. Germline V lookup: CDR1 SGHTA, CDR2 FQGNSA. Written as DNA, the CDR3 is TGTGCCAGCAGCTTACGGACAGGGATAGGTTCACCCCTCCACTTT. Its protein is CASSLRTGIGSPLHF.

The chain is built from TRBV27 and TRBJ1-3, with 7 positions matching TRBD1. After removal of 5 bases from V and 4 bases from J, the junction contained 8 bases not matched to a gene. The CDR3 extends over 15 amino acids. CDR1 and CDR2 (germline): MNHEY, SMNVEV (reference sequence). CDR3 coding DNA: TGTGCCAGCAGTCGACAGGGTACTGGCGGAAACACCATATATTTT. As protein: CASSRQGTGGNTIYF.

With respect to this clone: A junction boundary mismatches the germline segment, possibly from a read error. The chain is built from TRBV28 and TRBJ1-5; weak D call: TRBD1 (5 bases). The CDR3 has 15 amino acids. Per the germline V gene, CDR1 is MDHEN and CDR2 is SYDVKM. The CDR3 protein is CASSFDSLSSQPQHF. In DNA, the CDR3 is TGTGCCAGCAGTTTCGACAGCCTCAGCAGTCAGCCCCAGCATTTT. The variable domain in full, with the rest retrieved from reference TRBV28 and TRBJ1-5, is DVKVTQSSRYLVKRTGEKVFLECVQDMDHENMFWYRQDPGLGLRLIYFSYDVKMKEKGDIPEGYSVSREKKERFSLILESASTNQTSMYLCASSFDSLSSQPQHFGDGTRLSIL.

This clone was counted a few times. The chain employs TRBV2 and TRBJ1-6; TRBD1 aligns across 7 bases. In germline, CDR1 is SNHLY, CDR2 FYNNEI. Trimming removed 8 bases from V and 9 bases from J; junction bases left unmatched: 10. This CDR3 has 14 residues. The CDR3 DNA sequence: TGTGCCAGCTCGGGACAGCCTGTAGGTTCACCCCTCCACTTT. It yields the protein CASSGQPVGSPLHF.

This clone was picked up one time. The identical CDR3 is also encoded by other nucleotide sequences in the sample. The chain has TRBV5-4 and TRBJ2-2, with no clear D. This CDR3 has 15 amino acids. The germline V gene has CDR1 SGHNT and CDR2 YYREEE (reference sequence). V was trimmed by 0 bases and J by 1 base, leaving 7 bases between them. In DNA, the CDR3 is TGTGCCAGCAGCTTGGCTCAGAAGAACACCGGGGAGCTGTTTTTT. Translating it yields CASSLAQKNTGELFF.

This chain links TRBV28 with TRBJ1-6; tentative D call: TRBD1 (6 bases). This CDR3 spans 14 amino acids. CDR1 MDHEN and CDR2 SYDVKM come from the germline V gene. Trimming left V 8 bases short and J 6 bases short, with 14 bases between. The CDR3 here is CASGGGRSNSPLHF. The CDR3 coding sequence is TGTGCCAGCGGGGGCGGGAGGAGTAATTCACCCCTCCACTTT. Complete variable domain (other parts from reference TRBV28 and TRBJ1-6): DVKVTQSSRYLVKRTGEKVFLECVQDMDHENMFWYRQDPGLGLRLIYFSYDVKMKEKGDIPEGYSVSREKKERFSLILESASTNQTSMYLCASGGGRSNSPLHFGNGTRLTVT.

V is TRBV19 and J is TRBJ2-3; 9 positions match TRBD2. The length of the CDR3 is 16 residues. The germline CDR1 and CDR2 sequences are LNHDA and SQIVND (reference sequence). Trimming took 6 bases from V and 0 from J; bases not matched to a gene: 7. CDR3 nucleotide sequence: TGTGCCAGTAGGATGTCTAGCGGGGCTAGCACAGATACGCAGTATTTT. Translated: CASRMSSGASTDTQYF.

The chain employs TRBV27 and TRBJ2-7; a weak D match, TRBD2 (5 bases). The V end lost 5 bases, the J end lost 6 bases, and 14 bases lay between the germline ends. The CDR3 length is 13 residues. Germline lookup yields CDR1 MNHEY and CDR2 SMNVEV (reference sequence). Here the CDR3 reads CASSTHLGGEQYF. The DNA of the CDR3 is TGTGCCAGCAGTACGCATTTAGGAGGCGAGCAGTACTTC.

Worth noting for this clone: At the DNA level, this CDR3 is encoded by other sequences in the same sample as well. The rearrangement uses TRBV5-4 and TRBJ2-7; D is perhaps TRBD1 (5 bases). The CDR3 has 15 amino acids. From germline, CDR1 is SGHNT and CDR2 YYREEE (reference sequence). V lost 0 bases to trimming and J lost 1 base, with 11 bases between them. In nucleotides, the CDR3 is TGTGCCAGCAGCTTGGGGGGCGGCGCTTCCTACGAGCAGTACTTC. It encodes CASSLGGGASYEQYF.

This sequence joins TRBV7-3 and TRBJ2-2, with D possibly TRBD2 on 5 matching bases. This CDR3 spans 17 amino acids. Trimming pared 3 bases from V and 4 bases from J, leaving 18 bases between. The V gene's germline CDR1 is SGHTA and CDR2 FQGTGA. The CDR3 region is CASSFWPPGSGTGELFF. CDR3 DNA: TGTGCCAGCAGCTTTTGGCCCCCGGGGTCGGGCACCGGGGAGCTGTTTTTT.

V and J are TRBV2 and TRBJ1-6; possibly TRBD1 for D (5 bases). The ends were cut back, 7 bases at V and 7 bases at J, with 14 bases in the middle. In germline, CDR1 is SNHLY, CDR2 FYNNEI. This CDR3 has 14 amino acids. Written as DNA, the CDR3 is TGTGCCAGCATCGACAGACAAGGAAATTCACCCCTCCACTTT. It specifies CASIDRQGNSPLHF.

The chain recombines TRBV7-2 with TRBJ2-3, with a weak D call TRBD2 (5 bases). The CDR3 is made up of 15 amino acids. Germline V gene lookup returns CDR1 SGHTA and CDR2 FQGNSA. V shed 5 bases and J shed 6 bases, with 18 bases lying between them. The CDR3 DNA reads as TGTGCCAGCAGCCCCCGGGGTAAAAAGGGTGATACGCAGTATTTT. Its translation is CASSPRGKKGDTQYF.

The genes are TRBV6-5 and TRBJ2-1; 8 positions agree with TRBD2. CDR3 length equals 14 residues. Unmatched junction bases numbered 5, after V lost 8 bases and J lost 2 bases. Germline values: CDR1 MNHEY, CDR2 SVGAGI. As DNA, the CDR3 is TGTGCCAGCCGACCGGGACTAGCCTACAATGAGCAGTTCTTC. As protein: CASRPGLAYNEQFF.